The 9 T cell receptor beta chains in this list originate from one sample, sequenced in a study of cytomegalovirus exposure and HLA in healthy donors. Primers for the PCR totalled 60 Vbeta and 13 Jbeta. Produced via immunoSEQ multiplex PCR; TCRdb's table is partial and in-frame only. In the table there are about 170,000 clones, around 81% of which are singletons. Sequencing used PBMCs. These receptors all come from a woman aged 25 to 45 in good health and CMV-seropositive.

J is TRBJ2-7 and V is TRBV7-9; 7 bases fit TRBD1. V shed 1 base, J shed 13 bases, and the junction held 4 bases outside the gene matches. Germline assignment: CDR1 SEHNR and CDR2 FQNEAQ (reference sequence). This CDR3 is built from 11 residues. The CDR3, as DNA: TGTGCCAGCAGCTTAGGACAGGGTGTTTACTTC. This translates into CASSLGQGVYF.

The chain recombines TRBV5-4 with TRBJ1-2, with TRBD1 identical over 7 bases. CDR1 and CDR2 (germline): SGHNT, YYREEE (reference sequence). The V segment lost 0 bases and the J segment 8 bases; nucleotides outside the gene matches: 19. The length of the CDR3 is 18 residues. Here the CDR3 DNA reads TGTGCCAGCAGCTTGGATCTACCAGGGGGGTTTGCGGCCGGGGGCTACACCTTC. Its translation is CASSLDLPGGFAAGGYTF.

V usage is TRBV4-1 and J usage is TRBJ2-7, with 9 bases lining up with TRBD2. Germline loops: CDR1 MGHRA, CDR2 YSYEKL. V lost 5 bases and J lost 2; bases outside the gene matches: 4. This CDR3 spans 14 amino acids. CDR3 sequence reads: CASSWLAGPYEQYF. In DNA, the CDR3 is TGCGCCAGCAGCTGGCTAGCGGGACCCTACGAGCAGTACTTC.

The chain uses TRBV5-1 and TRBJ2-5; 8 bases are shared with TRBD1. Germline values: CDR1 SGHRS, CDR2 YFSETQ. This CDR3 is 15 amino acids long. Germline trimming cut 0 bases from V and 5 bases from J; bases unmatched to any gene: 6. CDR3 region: CASSLGPGGVETQYF. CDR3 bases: TGCGCCAGCAGCTTGGGGCCAGGGGGCGTGGAGACCCAGTACTTC.

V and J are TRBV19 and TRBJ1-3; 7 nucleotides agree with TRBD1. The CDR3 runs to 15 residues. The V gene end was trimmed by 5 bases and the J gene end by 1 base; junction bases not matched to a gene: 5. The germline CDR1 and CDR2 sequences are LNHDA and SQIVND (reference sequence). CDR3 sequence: CASSERGHSGNTIYF. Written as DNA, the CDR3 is TGTGCCAGTAGTGAAAGGGGGCATTCTGGAAACACCATATATTTT. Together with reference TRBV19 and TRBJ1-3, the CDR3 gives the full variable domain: DGGITQSPKYLFRKEGQNVTLSCEQNLNHDAMYWYRQDPGQGLRLIYYSQIVNDFQKGDIAEGYSVSREKKESFPLTVTSAQKNPTAFYLCASSERGHSGNTIYFGEGSWLTVV.

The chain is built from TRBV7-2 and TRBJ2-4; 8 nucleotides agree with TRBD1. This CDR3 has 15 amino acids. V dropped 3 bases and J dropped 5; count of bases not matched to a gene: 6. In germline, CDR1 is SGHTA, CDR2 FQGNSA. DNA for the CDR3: TGTGCCAGCAGCTTTAGACAGGGGCCCGAAAACATTCAGTACTTC. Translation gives CASSFRQGPENIQYF.

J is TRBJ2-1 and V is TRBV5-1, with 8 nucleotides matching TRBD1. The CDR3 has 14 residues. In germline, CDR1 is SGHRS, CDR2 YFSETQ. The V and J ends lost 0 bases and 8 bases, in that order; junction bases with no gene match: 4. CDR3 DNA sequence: TGCGCCAGCAGCTTGGCCCCAGGGGGCTATGAGCAGTTCTTC. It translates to CASSLAPGGYEQFF.

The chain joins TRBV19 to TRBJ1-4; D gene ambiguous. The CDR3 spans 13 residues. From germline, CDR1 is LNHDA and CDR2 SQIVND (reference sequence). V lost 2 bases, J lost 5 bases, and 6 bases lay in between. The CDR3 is CASSITRNEKLFF. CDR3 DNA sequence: TGTGCCAGTAGTATAACGAGGAATGAAAAACTGTTTTTT.

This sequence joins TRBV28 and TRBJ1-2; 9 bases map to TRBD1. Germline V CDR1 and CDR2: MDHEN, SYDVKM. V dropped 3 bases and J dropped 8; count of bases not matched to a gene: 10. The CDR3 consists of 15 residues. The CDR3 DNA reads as TGTGCCAGCAGTTTCCGGGACAGGGCCTTAGGCGGCTACACCTTC. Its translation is CASSFRDRALGGYTF.